A selection of T cell receptor beta chains follows, all from one sample in a study of radiation and T cells in renal cell carcinoma. Profiled with immunoSEQ multiplex PCR; TCRdb holds only in-frame clones, not every one. The sample lists about 130,000 clones; more than 70% were seen once. The sequenced sample was blood, obtained from a patient whose treatment included radiotherapy and nephrectomy. All receptors come from a woman in her seventies with renal cell carcinoma. The CDR3 runs from the conserved cysteine through the conserved F or W. Each record gives: V gene, CDR3 length, CDR3 protein.

TRBV19 | 14 | CASSSRTGAREQYF
TRBV19 | 14 | CASSHRTGGGEQFF
TRBV29-1 | 12 | CSAGHRNTEAFF
TRBV6-1 | 14 | CASSAGLRGNEQFF
TRBV7-3 | 14 | CASSSQGANSPLHF
TRBV4-3 | 14 | CASSLSSGRNEQFF
TRBV7-2 | 16 | CASSLGGVTGAYEQYF
TRBV5-5 | 16 | CASSLSPGATNEKLFF
TRBV7-2 | 13 | CASSSRTVYGYTF
TRBV25-1 | 13 | CASSDQTDRVAFF
TRBV5-6 | 14 | CASSAEPRDTEAFF
TRBV2 | 14 | CASSEEVRGWEQFF
TRBV5-3 | 13 | CARSPGRCGGEYF
TRBV5-1 | 15 | CASSLALEGWGEQFF
TRBV18 | 16 | CASSPPGGANNQPQHF
TRBV5-1 | 11 | CASSEATEAFF
TRBV19 | 15 | CASIGVGGSLNEQFF
TRBV4-2 | 16 | CASSQRTSGGGDTQYF
TRBV27 | 15 | CASRARGQQNQPQHF
TRBV27 | 13 | CASSFGQGYGYTF
TRBV4-3 | 15 | CASSQGGGITDTQYF
TRBV5-5 | 15 | CASSLRTGAADTQYF
TRBV5-1 | 14 | CASSPGQLPYEQYF
TRBV9 | 13 | CASSRTPTDTQYF
TRBV28 | 15 | CASSLVDRARPEAFF
TRBV10-3 | 17 | CAISESEGATLITEAFF
TRBV5-4 | 16 | CASSPTSGGSYNEQFF
TRBV7-8 | 17 | CASRADRGESYNSPLHF
TRBV28 | 14 | CASSLSGALYEQYF
TRBV28 | 12 | CASSLKGYGYTF
TRBV6-1 | 15 | CASSEKIGSNQPQHF
TRBV19 | 16 | CASTGLAGGFQETQYF
TRBV18 | 12 | CASSQLTQGLFF
TRBV5-6 | 18 | CASSLAGQSFSGANVLTF
TRBV19 | 15 | CASSIRGAAKNIQYF
TRBV29-1 | 12 | CSADGGPDTQYF
TRBV10-3 | 15 | CAISGETGGIDTQYF
TRBV2 | 15 | CASSEDRGPPTEAFF
TRBV19 | 15 | CASSTHSQGSYEQYF
TRBV10-3 | 13 | CAISDQGAQPQHF
TRBV9 | 15 | CASSVGRGFADTQYF
TRBV2 | 16 | CASRGPGTGIFGEQFF
TRBV9 | 16 | CASSVAQSGKNHGYTF
TRBV6-1 | 16 | CASSGTGQGARDTQYF
TRBV30 | 13 | CAWSSRGDYGYTF